A selection of T cell receptor beta chains follows, all from one sample in a study of cytomegalovirus exposure and HLA in healthy donors. Sequenced by immunoSEQ multiplex PCR; TCRdb stores in-frame clones only, minus some. In the table there are some 140,000 clones, about 80% of which are singletons. Material: PBMCs. These receptors all come from a woman aged 40 to 50 in good health and CMV-seronegative. CDR3s include the opening cysteine and the closing phenylalanine or tryptophan. A D gene is named only where the DNA matches it firmly. Where a row states a size, it is once, few, many or the class of an expanded clone; other rows omit it.

j_gene,d_gene,v_gene,abundance,CDR3aa,CDR3nt
TRBJ1-5,NA,TRBV6-1,NA,CAGGGQTSNQPQHF,TGTGCCGGGGGGGGACAAACGTCTAATCAGCCCCAGCATTTT
TRBJ2-1,NA,TRBV7-6,NA,CASSPIWGQGGEQFF,TGTGCCAGCAGCCCTATATGGGGTCAGGGAGGTGAGCAGTTCTTC
TRBJ2-3,TRBD1,TRBV7-8,NA,CASSLGAGGNTDTQYF,TGTGCCAGCAGCTTAGGGGCAGGGGGCAACACAGATACGCAGTATTTT
TRBJ1-6,NA,TRBV5-1,NA,CASSHGGADSPLHF,TGCGCCAGCAGCCATGGGGGGGCTGATTCACCCCTCCACTTT
TRBJ2-7,NA,TRBV27,NA,CASSESGYEQYF,TGTGCCAGCAGTGAGAGCGGTTACGAGCAGTACTTC
TRBJ2-3,NA,TRBV5-4,NA,CASSSSTDTQYF,TGTGCCAGCAGCTCTAGCACAGATACGCAGTATTTT
TRBJ2-6,NA,TRBV28,few,CASNTQGTGANVLTF,TGTGCCAGCAATACCCAGGGGACCGGGGCCAACGTCCTGACTTTC
TRBJ1-5,TRBD1,TRBV9,NA,CASSGGQGSNQPQHF,TGTGCCAGCAGCGGGGGACAGGGTAGCAATCAGCCCCAGCATTTT
TRBJ2-5,TRBD2,TRBV5-1,NA,CASSLGLAGVQETQYF,TGCGCCAGCAGCTTGGGACTAGCGGGAGTACAAGAGACCCAGTACTTC
TRBJ1-6,NA,TRBV6-5,NA,CASSYDGTDSPLHF,TGTGCCAGCAGTTACGATGGTACGGATTCACCCCTCCACTTT
TRBJ1-1,TRBD1,TRBV11-2,NA,CASSQTGGRTEAFF,TGTGCCAGCAGTCAAACAGGGGGAAGGACTGAAGCTTTCTTT
TRBJ2-2,TRBD1,TRBV11-2,NA,CASSSLQGAGELFF,TGTGCCAGCAGCTCCCTGCAGGGGGCCGGGGAGCTGTTTTTT
TRBJ2-5,NA,TRBV5-4,NA,CASSPRPSRIPQETQYF,TGTGCCAGCAGCCCTAGACCGTCTCGTATTCCCCAAGAGACCCAGTACTTC
TRBJ1-2,NA,TRBV5-1,NA,CASSSLRGGPDYGYTF,TGCGCCAGCAGCTCCCTGAGGGGGGGGCCGGACTATGGCTACACCTTC
TRBJ2-7,NA,TRBV19,NA,CASSISSGVPYEQYF,TGTGCCAGTAGTATTAGTTCGGGAGTCCCCTACGAGCAGTACTTC
TRBJ2-7,NA,TRBV10-2,few,CASRLTQGSLGIGYEQYF,TGCGCCAGCAGGCTCACGCAGGGATCCCTCGGAATTGGGTACGAGCAGTACTTC